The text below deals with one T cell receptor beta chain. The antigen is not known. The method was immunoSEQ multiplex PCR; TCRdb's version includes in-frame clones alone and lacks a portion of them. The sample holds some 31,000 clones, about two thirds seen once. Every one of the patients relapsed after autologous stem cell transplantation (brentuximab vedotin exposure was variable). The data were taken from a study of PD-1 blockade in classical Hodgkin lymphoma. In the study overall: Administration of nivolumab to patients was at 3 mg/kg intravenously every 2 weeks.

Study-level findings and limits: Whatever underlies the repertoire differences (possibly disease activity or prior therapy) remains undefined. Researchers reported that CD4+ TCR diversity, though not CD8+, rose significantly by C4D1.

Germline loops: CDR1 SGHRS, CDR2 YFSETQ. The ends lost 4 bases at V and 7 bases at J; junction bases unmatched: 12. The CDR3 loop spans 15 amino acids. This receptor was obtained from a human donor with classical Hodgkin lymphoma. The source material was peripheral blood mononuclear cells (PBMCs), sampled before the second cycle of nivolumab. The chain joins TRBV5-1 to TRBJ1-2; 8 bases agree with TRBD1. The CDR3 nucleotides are TGCGCCAGCAGCCCACAGACAGGGGCATTTGTTGGCTACACCTTC. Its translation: CASSPQTGAFVGYTF.